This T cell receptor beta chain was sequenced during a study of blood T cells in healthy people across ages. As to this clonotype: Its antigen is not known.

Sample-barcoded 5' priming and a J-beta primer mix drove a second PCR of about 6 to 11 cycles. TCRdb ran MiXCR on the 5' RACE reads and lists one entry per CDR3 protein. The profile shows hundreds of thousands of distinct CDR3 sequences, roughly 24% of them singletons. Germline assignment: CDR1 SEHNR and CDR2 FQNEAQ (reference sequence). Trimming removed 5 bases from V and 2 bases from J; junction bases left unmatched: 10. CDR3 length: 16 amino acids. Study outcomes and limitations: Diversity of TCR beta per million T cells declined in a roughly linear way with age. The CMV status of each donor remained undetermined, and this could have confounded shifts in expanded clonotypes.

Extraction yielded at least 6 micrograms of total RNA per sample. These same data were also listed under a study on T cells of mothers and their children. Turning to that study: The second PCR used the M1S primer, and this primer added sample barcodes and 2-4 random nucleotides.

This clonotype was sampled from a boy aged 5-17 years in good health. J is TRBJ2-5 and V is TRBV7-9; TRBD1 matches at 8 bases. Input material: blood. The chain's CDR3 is CASSVYTNRGQETQYF. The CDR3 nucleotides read TGTGCCAGCAGCGTATACACGAACAGGGGGCAAGAGACCCAGTACTTC.